The T cell receptor (beta chain) described here comes from a study of blood T cell repertoires in COVID-19. The overall study: Samples taken during acute and convalescent COVID-19 were collected in the United States, Italy and Spain. Sample material is recorded as cDNA or gDNA derived from T cells, B-cell-depleted T cells, or PBMCs.

As handled by the study authors: By means of reference gene primer amplification, nucleated cell counts were estimated. TCRdb's copy holds only in-frame clones and misses some; the assay was immunoSEQ multiplex PCR. That table gives V, J and clone size, and the DNA gave D and trimming. The repertoire consists of roughly 240,000 clones, with approximately 90% occurring once and the leading ten covering about 3.5%. The CDR3 is made up of 15 amino acids. CDR1 SGDLS and CDR2 YYNGEE come from the germline V gene. V shed 5 bases and J 2 bases; nucleotides not matched to a gene: 6. What was sequenced was peripheral blood. The gene calls are TRBV9 and TRBJ2-5, with 10 positions matching TRBD2. The sequence came from a man between 18 and 35 years old with active or convalescent COVID-19. The CDR3 nucleotides are TGTGCCAGCAGTGGGGGGACTAGCGTTCAAGAGACCCAGTACTTC. Translated: CASSGGTSVQETQYF.